This T cell receptor (beta chain) came from a study of blood T cell repertoires in COVID-19. Across the study: Italy, Spain and the United States were the sources of the convalescent and acute COVID-19 samples. PBMCs, B-cell-depleted T cells, or T cells provided the cDNA or gDNA that made up the material.

Trimming took 1 base from V and 3 from J; bases not matched to a gene: 5. The CDR3 has 15 residues. Germline V gene lookup returns CDR1 MNHEY and CDR2 SVGEGT. Per the original data handling: Quantification of nucleated cells was approximated via reference gene primer amplification. Clones were read by immunoSEQ multiplex PCR, and TCRdb kept only the in-frame ones, dropping some. The V and J calls and clone size are taken from that table; D and trimming were inferred from the DNA. The table shows hundreds of thousands of clones, with 85% occurring only once. Sequenced material: peripheral blood. V and J are TRBV6-2 or TRBV6-3 and TRBJ2-7; the match to TRBD2 covers 8 bases. This TCR came from a woman under 30 with acute or convalescent COVID-19. CDR3 sequence (DNA): TGTGCCAGCAGTTACTATCCAGCGGGGGTCTACGAGCAGTACTTC. It translates to CASSYYPAGVYEQYF.